The entry that follows covers one T cell receptor beta chain sequence. As yet, its antigen is unknown. The data originate from a study of T cell responses to AZD1222 COVID-19 vaccine. Produced via immunoSEQ multiplex PCR; TCRdb's table is partial and in-frame only. The table has 80,000 to 100,000 clones, about 88% seen once. The study, taken as a whole, reports: The sample set comprised mostly white British donors with more females, and clonal diversity was possibly underestimated.

Trimming cost V 7 bases and J 4 bases, with 11 bases left between them. Germline V gene data show CDR1 as LNHDA and CDR2 as SQIVND (reference sequence). The CDR3 runs to 14 residues. This chain links TRBV19 with TRBJ1-6, with D unresolved. Specimen: peripheral blood, collected on day 0 of AZD1222 vaccination. The sequence was collected from an adult in good health. The CDR3 spells CASTPGPYNSPLHF. The DNA of the CDR3 is TGTGCCAGTACCCCGGGTCCATATAATTCACCCCTCCACTTT.